A selection of T cell receptor beta chains follows, all from one sample in a study of PD-1 blockade in classical Hodgkin lymphoma. The method was immunoSEQ multiplex PCR; TCRdb's version includes in-frame clones alone and lacks a portion of them. The data contain 8,500 to 10,000 clones, 80% to 95% of them singletons. The specimen was CD8+ T cells from blood. These receptor sequences come from a human donor with classical Hodgkin lymphoma. Both conserved end residues are part of each CDR3. D genes are given only for firm matches. Clone sizes are given selectively: once, few, many, or a class where the clone is expanded.

clone_size: .
v_call: TRBV5-8
j_call: TRBJ2-7
d_call: .
cdr3_aa: CASSYRGRSYEQYF
cdr3_nt: TGTGCCAGCAGTTACCGGGGACGCTCCTACGAGCAGTACTTC

clone_size: once
v_call: TRBV6-1
j_call: TRBJ2-1
d_call: TRBD1
cdr3_aa: CASSHRGPNEQFF
cdr3_nt: TGTGCCAGCAGCCACAGGGGTCCCAATGAGCAGTTCTTC

clone_size: .
v_call: TRBV11-2
j_call: TRBJ1-1
d_call: TRBD1
cdr3_aa: CASSTAFGTENTEAFF
cdr3_nt: TGTGCCAGCAGCACCGCATTCGGGACAGAGAACACTGAAGCTTTCTTT

clone_size: .
v_call: TRBV7-9
j_call: TRBJ2-7
d_call: TRBD1
cdr3_aa: CASSHPRGQASSYEQYF
cdr3_nt: TGTGCCAGCAGCCACCCCCGGGGACAGGCCAGCTCCTACGAGCAGTACTTC

clone_size: .
v_call: TRBV5-1
j_call: TRBJ2-1
d_call: TRBD1
cdr3_aa: CASSLDWTGGWDEQFF
cdr3_nt: TGCGCCAGCAGCCTCGATTGGACAGGGGGCTGGGATGAGCAGTTCTTC

clone_size: .
v_call: TRBV2
j_call: TRBJ2-7
d_call: TRBD1
cdr3_aa: CASSEGDRVLYEQYF
cdr3_nt: TGTGCCAGCAGTGAGGGGGACAGGGTTTTGTACGAGCAGTACTTC

clone_size: .
v_call: TRBV9
j_call: TRBJ1-1
d_call: TRBD1
cdr3_aa: CASSVTGTDTEAFF
cdr3_nt: TGTGCCAGCAGCGTGACCGGGACAGACACTGAAGCTTTCTTT

clone_size: .
v_call: TRBV5-4
j_call: TRBJ2-1
d_call: TRBD2
cdr3_aa: CASSPRLAEEQFF
cdr3_nt: TGTGCCAGCAGCCCGCGACTAGCGGAAGAGCAGTTCTTC

clone_size: .
v_call: TRBV19
j_call: TRBJ1-2
d_call: .
cdr3_aa: CASSIGANYGYTF
cdr3_nt: TGTGCCAGTAGTATCGGGGCTAACTATGGCTACACCTTC

clone_size: .
v_call: TRBV19
j_call: TRBJ2-1
d_call: .
cdr3_aa: CASSFLGNEQFF
cdr3_nt: TGTGCCAGTAGTTTCCTGGGGAATGAGCAGTTCTTC

clone_size: .
v_call: TRBV11-2
j_call: TRBJ1-1
d_call: .
cdr3_aa: CASSLGRAPLNTEAFF
cdr3_nt: TGTGCCAGCAGCTTAGGTCGGGCACCCCTGAACACTGAAGCTTTCTTT

clone_size: .
v_call: TRBV5-1
j_call: TRBJ2-4
d_call: .
cdr3_aa: CASSYGNIQYF
cdr3_nt: TGCGCCAGCAGCTACGGAAACATTCAGTACTTC

clone_size: once
v_call: TRBV6-1
j_call: TRBJ2-1
d_call: .
cdr3_aa: CASSEIWGERSPTYNEQFF
cdr3_nt: TGTGCCAGCAGTGAAATTTGGGGGGAAAGGAGCCCAACCTACAATGAGCAGTTCTTC